A single sample is the source of the 6 T cell receptor beta chains below, sequenced in a study of response to subunit inactivated influenza vaccine listed by TCRdb under 2018. The method behind the library was RT-PCR. Reads for this sample came from an Illumina HiSeq 2500. TCRdb reprocessed the public reads (quality trimming at Q25 with fastp, clone calling with MiXCR) and kept in-frame beta chains. A single entry per CDR3 protein holds the most common genes and DNA from its merged rows. For this sample the table gives under 800,000 distinct CDR3 sequences, of which approximately 15% were detected only once. The top ten constitute around 7% of the sample. The material sequenced was PBMCs from blood, taken less than 15 days before vaccination. The receptors originated from a man aged 50 or older who received an inactivated influenza vaccine. Donor details come from another sample of the same person, matched by shared clones.

The chain combines TRBV6-5 with TRBJ2-5, with 8 bases matching TRBD2. The CDR3 is 17 amino acids. Germline assignment: CDR1 MNHEY and CDR2 SVGAGI. Trimming took 0 bases from V and 0 from J; bases not matched to a gene: 6. CDR3 coding DNA: TGTGCCAGCAGTTACTCGGCGGGGGGCCGTCACCAAGAGACCCAGTACTTC. Translation: CASSYSAGGRHQETQYF.

CDR3 amino acids: CSARGRGDEQYF. In nucleotides, the CDR3 is TGCAGTGCTAGAGGAAGGGGCGACGAGCAGTACTTC. The V and J genes are TRBV20-1 and TRBJ2-7; D perhaps matches TRBD1 (5 bases). This CDR3 has 12 amino acids. The V gene lost 1 base and the J gene lost 5 bases, with 9 bases spanning the gap. Germline V CDR1 and CDR2: DFQATT, SNEGSKA (reference sequence).

The chain carries TRBV12-3 or TRBV12-4 and TRBJ1-1; D call uncertain. There are 14 residues in the CDR3. Trimming took 5 bases from V and 4 from J, leaving 14 bases between them. In DNA, the CDR3 is TGTGCCAGCAGTCAAGCAAACCCGAGCACTGAAGCTTTCTTT. Its translation is CASSQANPSTEAFF.

The J gene is TRBJ1-3, the V gene TRBV20-1; D remains ambiguous. Germline CDR1 DFQATT, CDR2 SNEGSKA (reference sequence). Between the trimmed V and J ends, which lost 3 bases and 4 bases, there was a span of 13 bases. The CDR3 spans 14 residues. Here the CDR3 DNA reads TGCAGTGCTAGGGAGACTGGTCGGGGAAACACCATATATTTT. The encoded protein is CSARETGRGNTIYF.

This clonotype has ten or more counts. This rearrangement joins TRBV28 to TRBJ1-2, with 9 bases matching TRBD1. Unmatched junction bases numbered 8, after V lost 2 bases and J lost 7 bases. In germline, CDR1 is MDHEN, CDR2 SYDVKM. The CDR3 runs to 15 residues. The CDR3 DNA reads as TGTGCCAGCAGTTTACTCGTCCGGGACAGGGTTGGCTACACCTTC. This translates into CASSLLVRDRVGYTF.

The J gene is TRBJ2-1, the V gene TRBV4-2, with TRBD2 matching 8 bases. From germline, CDR1 is LGHNA and CDR2 YNFKEQ. V lost 0 bases, J lost 4 bases, and 14 bases stayed unmatched. The CDR3 is 19 residues long. CDR3 in amino acids: CASSQESWGSGGEYNEQFF. The DNA for the CDR3 is TGTGCCAGCAGCCAAGAATCCTGGGGGAGCGGGGGAGAGTACAATGAGCAGTTCTTC.